This entry features one TCR beta chain sequence. As yet, its antigen is unknown. These data originate in a study of cytomegalovirus exposure and HLA in healthy donors. Study-level findings and limits: Accurate prediction of most subjects' HLA-A and HLA-B alleles from TCR beta sequences was reported. Presence/absence analyses assumed roughly uniform sequencing depth across donors, which may not hold. Among CMV-associated TCR beta chains, most appeared HLA-restricted in a later analysis. In a later analysis, parvovirus B19, influenza, CMV and Epstein-Barr virus appeared linked to several top co-occurrence clusters.

Trimming at V came to 0 bases and at J to 4 bases, leaving 5 bases not matched to a gene. Germline-derived CDR1 and CDR2 are LGHNA and YSLEER. The CDR3 has 16 residues. Primers included in the PCR were 60 Vbeta and 13 Jbeta primers. Sequencing used immunoSEQ multiplex PCR; TCRdb keeps in-frame clones, though not all of them. In the table there are 90,000 to 110,000 clones, 80% of which are singletons. This TCR was recovered from a man between 25 and 39 years old in good health and CMV-seropositive. Sequencing used PBMCs. The chain has TRBV4-3 and TRBJ2-1; TRBD2 aligns across 8 bases. In DNA, the CDR3 is TGCGCCAGCAGCCAAGATCGGCCGGGGGGGTACAATGAGCAGTTCTTC. It codes for CASSQDRPGGYNEQFF.